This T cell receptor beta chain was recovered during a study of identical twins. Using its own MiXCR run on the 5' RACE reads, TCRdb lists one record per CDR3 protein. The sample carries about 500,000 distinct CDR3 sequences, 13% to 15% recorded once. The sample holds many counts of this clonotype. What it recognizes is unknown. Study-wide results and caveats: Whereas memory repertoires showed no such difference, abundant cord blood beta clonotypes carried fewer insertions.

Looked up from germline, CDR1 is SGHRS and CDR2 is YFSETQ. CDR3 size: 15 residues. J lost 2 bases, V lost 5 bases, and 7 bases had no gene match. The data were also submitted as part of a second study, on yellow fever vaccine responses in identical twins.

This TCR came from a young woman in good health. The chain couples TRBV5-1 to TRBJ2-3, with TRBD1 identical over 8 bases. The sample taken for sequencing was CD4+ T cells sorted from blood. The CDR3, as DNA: TGCGCCAGCAGGACAGGGGCCTCCGCCACAGATACGCAGTATTTT. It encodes CASRTGASATDTQYF.